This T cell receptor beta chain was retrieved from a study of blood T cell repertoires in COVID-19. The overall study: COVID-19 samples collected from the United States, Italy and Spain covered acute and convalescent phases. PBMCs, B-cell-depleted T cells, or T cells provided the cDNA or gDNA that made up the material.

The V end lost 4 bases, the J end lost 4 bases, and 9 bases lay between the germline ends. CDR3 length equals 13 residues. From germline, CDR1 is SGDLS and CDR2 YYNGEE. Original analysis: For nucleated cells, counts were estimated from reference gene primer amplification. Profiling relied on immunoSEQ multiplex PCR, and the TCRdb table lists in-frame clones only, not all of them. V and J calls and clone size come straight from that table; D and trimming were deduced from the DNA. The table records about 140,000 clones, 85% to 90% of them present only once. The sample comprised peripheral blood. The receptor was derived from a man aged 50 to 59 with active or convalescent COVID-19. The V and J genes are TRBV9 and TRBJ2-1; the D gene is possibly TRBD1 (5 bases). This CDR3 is CASSFDRYNEQFF. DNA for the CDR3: TGTGCCAGCAGCTTCGACAGATACAATGAGCAGTTCTTC.